A single sample gave rise to the 9 T cell receptor beta chains below, sequenced in a study of neoadjuvant nivolumab and ipilimumab in lung cancer. The data were produced by immunoSEQ multiplex PCR, yet TCRdb's version contains in-frame clones alone and is incomplete. Found here are about 30,000 clones, roughly nine tenths of them singletons; the top ten hold 2.1%. Here the sequenced sample was peripheral blood, taken after neoadjuvant nivolumab, alone or with ipilimumab, at or shortly before surgery. The source is an adult with non-small cell lung cancer.

This clone was counted a single time. CDR3 sequence: CATSRGVGDQPQHF. In DNA form, the CDR3 reads TGTGCCACCAGCAGAGGGGTGGGGGATCAGCCCCAGCATTTT. V and J are TRBV15 and TRBJ1-5; weak D call: TRBD1 (5 bases). Between the trimmed V and J ends, which lost 1 base and 5 bases, there was a span of 9 bases. Germline assignment: CDR1 LNHNV and CDR2 YYDKDF (reference sequence). The CDR3 runs 14 residues.

The chain recombines TRBV5-1 with TRBJ1-1, with D uncertain. The ends were cut back, 2 bases at V and 0 bases at J, with 8 bases in the middle. There are 14 residues in the CDR3. CDR1 is SGHRS, CDR2 YFSETQ, per germline. CDR3 sequence (DNA): TGCGCCAGCAGCTTATCTACATTGAACACTGAAGCTTTCTTT. This gives the protein CASSLSTLNTEAFF.

This clone occurred a few times. This chain connects TRBV11-2 to TRBJ2-7; D unresolved. The length of the CDR3 is 13 residues. CDR1 and CDR2 (germline): SGHAT, FQNNGV. Trimming cost V 5 bases and J 2 bases, with 10 bases left between them. The DNA for the CDR3 is TGTGCCAGCAGCCCGTCGATCACCTACGAGCAGTACTTC. Encoded protein: CASSPSITYEQYF.

V is TRBV29-1 and J is TRBJ2-2; 8 bases match TRBD1. V was pared by 6 bases and J by 5 bases, with 11 bases of the junction left unmatched. The CDR3 is made up of 15 amino acids. Germline V gene sequence: CDR1 SQVTM, CDR2 ANQGSEA. This chain's CDR3 is CSVGDRGARTGELFF. The CDR3, as DNA: TGCAGCGTGGGTGACAGGGGAGCTAGAACCGGGGAGCTGTTTTTT.

A remark on this clone: The same CDR3 is also encoded by other DNA sequences in this sample. The genes are TRBV5-1 and TRBJ2-2; tentative D call: TRBD1 (6 bases). The CDR3 extends over 15 amino acids. From germline, CDR1 is SGHRS and CDR2 YFSETQ. V was clipped by 4 bases and J by 2 bases, with 12 bases between them. The CDR3 DNA reads TGCGCCAGCAGCCTACAGGGTTCCAACACCGGGGAGCTGTTTTTT. As protein: CASSLQGSNTGELFF.

The rearrangement joins TRBV5-1 to TRBJ2-2; 7 bases fit TRBD1. Losses at the gene ends were 5 bases for V and 2 bases for J; bases not matched to a gene: 6. This CDR3 has 15 residues. Germline V gene lookup returns CDR1 SGHRS and CDR2 YFSETQ. DNA for the CDR3: TGCGCCAGCAGATATGACAGGGAAAACACCGGGGAGCTGTTTTTT. Translation: CASRYDRENTGELFF.

The V gene is TRBV13, the J gene TRBJ2-2, with a possible D match to TRBD1 (5 bases). The germline CDR1 and CDR2 sequences are PRHDT and FYEKMQ (reference sequence). V was cut by 8 bases and J by 6 bases, with 10 bases left in between. CDR3 length equals 12 residues. The CDR3 loop reads CASCDSSGELFF. The CDR3 DNA sequence: TGTGCCAGCTGTGACAGTTCCGGGGAGCTGTTTTTT. Using reference TRBV13 and TRBJ2-2 for the parts outside the CDR3, the full variable domain is AAGVIQSPRHLIKEKRETATLKCYPIPRHDTVYWYQQGPGQDPQFLISFYEKMQSDKGSIPDRFSAQQFSDYHSELNMSSLELGDSALYFCASCDSSGELFFGEGSRLTVL.

The chain joins TRBV4-1 to TRBJ2-1, with 9 bases identical to TRBD2. Trimming cost V 4 bases and J 4 bases; bases outside gene matches: 14. The CDR3 length is 18 residues. CDR1 and CDR2 from the germline V gene are MGHRA and YSYEKL. The CDR3, as DNA: TGCGCCAGCAGCCTTTCCCGATGGGCAACTAGCGGGTACAATGAGCAGTTCTTC. Translation gives CASSLSRWATSGYNEQFF.

The chain uses TRBV5-4 and TRBJ2-7; D is possibly TRBD2 (6 bases). Germline V gives CDR1 SGHNT, CDR2 YYREEE (reference sequence). The CDR3 spans 16 residues. Trimming removed 1 base from V and 1 base from J, with 15 bases in between. The CDR3 region is CASSLSPRETSYEQYF. The CDR3, as DNA: TGTGCCAGCAGCTTGTCACCGCGGGAAACTTCCTACGAGCAGTACTTC.